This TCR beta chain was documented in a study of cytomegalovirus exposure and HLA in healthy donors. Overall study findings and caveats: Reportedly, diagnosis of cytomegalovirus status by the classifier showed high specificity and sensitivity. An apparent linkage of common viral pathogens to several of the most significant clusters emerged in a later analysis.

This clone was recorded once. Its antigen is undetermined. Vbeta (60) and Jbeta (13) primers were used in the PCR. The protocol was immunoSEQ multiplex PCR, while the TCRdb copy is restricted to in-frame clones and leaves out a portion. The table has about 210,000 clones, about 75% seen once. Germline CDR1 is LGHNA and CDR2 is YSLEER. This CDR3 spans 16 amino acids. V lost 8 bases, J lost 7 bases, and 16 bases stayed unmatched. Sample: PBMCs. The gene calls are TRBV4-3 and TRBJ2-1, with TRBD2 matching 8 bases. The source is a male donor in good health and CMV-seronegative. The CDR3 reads CASPDGGAGMENEQFF. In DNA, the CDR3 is TGCGCCAGCCCAGACGGGGGGGCCGGGATGGAGAATGAGCAGTTCTTC.